Following are 23 T cell receptor beta chains from one sample sequenced in a study of OX40 agonist ivuxolimab in advanced cancers. The method was immunoSEQ multiplex PCR; TCRdb's version includes in-frame clones alone and lacks a portion of them. The sample lists 60,000 to 65,000 clones; 80% to 90% were seen once. The specimen was CD4+ or CD8+ T cells sorted from blood, collected in a trial of the OX40 agonist ivuxolimab. These receptors were obtained from an adult with an advanced solid tumor such as melanoma, head and neck, liver or kidney cancer.

This chain joins TRBV28 and TRBJ2-7; possibly TRBD1 for D (5 bases). Trimming removed 6 bases from V and 4 bases from J, with 16 bases in between. The CDR3 runs to 14 residues. Looked up from germline, CDR1 is MDHEN and CDR2 is SYDVKM. The CDR3 bases are TGTGCCAGCAGCCCCCCGGGTGGGGCGTACGAGCAGTACTTC. The encoded protein is CASSPPGGAYEQYF.

This CDR3 reads CASSADGGTGGRFGQHF. Written as DNA, the CDR3 is TGTGCCAGCAGTGCCGACGGGGGAACCGGGGGGAGATTTGGCCAGCATTTT. This chain links TRBV6-1 with TRBJ1-5, with D possibly matching TRBD1 (5 bases). Trimming removed 4 bases at V and 12 bases at J, with 28 bases between. Looked up from germline, CDR1 is MNHNS and CDR2 is SASEGT. CDR3 length equals 17 residues.

This clone occurred a few times. The rearrangement joins TRBV18 to TRBJ2-5; D uncertain. Deletions cut 4 bases from V and 0 bases from J, with 9 bases between. The CDR3 spans 14 residues. Germline V gene sequence: CDR1 KGHSH, CDR2 LQKENI. The CDR3 loop is CASSQRVNQETQYF. DNA for the CDR3: TGTGCCAGCTCACAACGGGTCAACCAAGAGACCCAGTACTTC. The entire variable domain, with the rest obtained from reference TRBV18 and TRBJ2-5, is as follows: NAGVMQNPRHLVRRRGQEARLRCSPMKGHSHVYWYRQLPEEGLKFMVYLQKENIIDESGMPKERFSAEFPKEGPSILRIQQVVRGDSAAYFCASSQRVNQETQYFGPGTRLLVL.

The chain has TRBV28 and TRBJ1-5; 7 bases are a match to TRBD1. This CDR3 comprises 14 residues. J was trimmed by 7 bases and V by 6 bases; bases with no gene match: 9. The germline CDR1 and CDR2 sequences are MDHEN and SYDVKM. CDR3 sequence (DNA): TGTGCCAGCAGCATGGGACAGTTGGACCAGCCCCAGCATTTT. Translating gives CASSMGQLDQPQHF.

The rearrangement links TRBV5-6 to TRBJ2-3; TRBD2 is a possible D gene (6 bases). The CDR3 has 18 residues. V was clipped by 0 bases and J by 0 bases, with 17 bases between them. The germline V gene has CDR1 SGHDT and CDR2 YYEEEE. CDR3 sequence reads: CASSLDNIADFSTDTQYF. The DNA of the CDR3 is TGTGCCAGCAGCTTGGACAACATAGCGGACTTTAGCACAGATACGCAGTATTTT.

The chain links TRBV5-1 to TRBJ1-1, with a possible D match to TRBD1 (5 bases). Trimming removed 1 base from V and 3 bases from J, with 10 bases in between. The CDR3 spans 14 residues. Germline V gene sequence: CDR1 SGHRS, CDR2 YFSETQ. The CDR3 DNA follows: TGCGCCAGCAGCTTGACAGGCATGGACACTGAAGCTTTCTTT. It translates to CASSLTGMDTEAFF. Full variable domain (remainder filled in from reference TRBV5-1 and TRBJ1-1): KAGVTQTPRYLIKTRGQQVTLSCSPISGHRSVSWYQQTPGQGLQFLFEYFSETQRNKGNFPGRFSGRQFSNSRSEMNVSTLELGDSALYLCASSLTGMDTEAFFGQGTRLTVV.

V and J are TRBV5-1 and TRBJ2-7; D is perhaps TRBD1 (6 bases). V dropped 0 bases and J dropped 3 bases, with 10 bases sitting between them. There are 14 residues in the CDR3. Per the germline V gene, CDR1 is SGHRS and CDR2 is YFSETQ. The CDR3 DNA is TGCGCCAGCAGCTTGGCAGGGGACGACTACGAGCAGTACTTC. This encodes CASSLAGDDYEQYF.

The chain has TRBV6-5 and TRBJ1-2; D call uncertain. V lost 7 bases and J lost 0, with 9 bases in between. The V gene's germline CDR1 is MNHEY and CDR2 SVGAGI. The CDR3 runs to 13 residues. In DNA, the CDR3 is TGTGCCAGCACTATTAATTCTAACTATGGCTACACCTTC. Translated: CASTINSNYGYTF.

This chain joins TRBV13 and TRBJ2-5; the D gene could be TRBD1 or TRBD2 (5 bases each). In germline, CDR1 is PRHDT, CDR2 FYEKMQ (reference sequence). There are 15 residues in the CDR3. V was cut by 2 bases and J by 2 bases, with 12 bases left in between. The CDR3 nucleotides read TGTGCCAGCAGCTTAAAAACGGGACCGCAAGAGACCCAGTACTTC. Its translation: CASSLKTGPQETQYF.

The chain has TRBV5-4 and TRBJ1-6, with 8 bases lining up with TRBD1. Looked up from germline, CDR1 is SGHNT and CDR2 is YYREEE (reference sequence). V shed 10 bases, J shed 8 bases, and the junction held 5 bases outside the gene matches. The CDR3 is made up of 12 amino acids. The CDR3 DNA reads as TGTGCCTCGGGACAGGCTGATTCACCCCTCCACTTT. This sequence encodes CASGQADSPLHF. The full variable domain, in which reference TRBV5-4 and TRBJ1-6 provide the parts outside the CDR3, is ETGVTQSPTHLIKTRGQQVTLRCSSQSGHNTVSWYQQALGQGPQFIFQYYREEENGRGNFPPRFSGLQFPNYSSELNVNALELDDSALYLCASGQADSPLHFGNGTRLTVT.

V is TRBV5-8 and J is TRBJ1-3; perhaps TRBD1 as D (6 bases). CDR1 is SGHTS and CDR2 is YDEGEE in the germline V gene. The CDR3 totals 15 residues. The V end lost 4 bases, the J end lost 0 bases, and 11 bases lay between the germline ends. Here the CDR3 reads CASSPGTTSGNTIYF. The CDR3 DNA reads as TGTGCCAGCAGCCCAGGGACAACCTCTGGAAACACCATATATTTT. The full variable domain, completed using reference TRBV5-8 and TRBJ1-3, is EAGVTQSPTHLIKTRGQQATLRCSPISGHTSVYWYQQALGLGLQFLLWYDEGEERNRGNFPPRFSGRQFPNYSSELNVNALELEDSALYLCASSPGTTSGNTIYFGEGSWLTVV.

V usage is TRBV11-3 and J usage is TRBJ2-2; 10 bases match TRBD1. With V trimmed by 5 bases and J by 4 bases, 4 bases remained unmatched. This CDR3 comprises 15 residues. Germline loops: CDR1 SGHNT, CDR2 YENEEA. The chain's CDR3 is CASSQGQGSTGELFF. DNA of the CDR3: TGTGCCAGCAGCCAGGGACAGGGGAGCACCGGGGAGCTGTTTTTT.

The chain uses TRBV21-1 and TRBJ1-2. TRBV21-1 is a recognized pseudogene. The CDR3 length is 13 residues. This chain's CDR3 is CASSLCECYGYTF. The CDR3 coding sequence is TGTGCCAGCAGCCTCTGTGAGTGTTATGGCTACACCTTC.

The chain combines TRBV15 with TRBJ2-7, with unresolved D. The CDR3 is made up of 15 amino acids. Germline assignment: CDR1 LNHNV and CDR2 YYDKDF (reference sequence). The ends were cut back, 3 bases at V and 0 bases at J, with 12 bases in the middle. CDR3 bases: TGTGCCACCAGCAGCGCAGGTAAAAGCTCCTACGAGCAGTACTTC. It encodes CATSSAGKSSYEQYF.

This chain links TRBV29-1 with TRBJ2-4; D gene unclear. This CDR3 has 15 residues. CDR1 SQVTM and CDR2 ANQGSEA come from the germline V gene. V gave up 2 bases and J gave up 0 bases, with 11 bases separating them. CDR3 sequence: CSVENRFLAKNIQYF. CDR3 in DNA: TGCAGCGTTGAAAATAGGTTCCTAGCCAAAAACATTCAGTACTTC.

This clone has a single count. The chain is built from TRBV2 and TRBJ2-3, with TRBD1 matching 7 bases. The V segment lost 5 bases and the J segment 0 bases; nucleotides outside the gene matches: 8. Per the germline V gene, CDR1 is SNHLY and CDR2 is FYNNEI. This CDR3 region has 16 residues. Here the CDR3 reads CASSKGTDRSTDTQYF. CDR3 coding DNA: TGTGCCAGCAGTAAGGGCACGGACAGGAGCACAGATACGCAGTATTTT.

This sequence joins TRBV25-1 and TRBJ1-2, with D possibly TRBD1 on 5 matching bases. Germline V lookup: CDR1 MGHDK, CDR2 SYGVNS. The CDR3 runs 13 residues. The V end lost 5 bases, the J end lost 4 bases, and 11 bases lay between the germline ends. CDR3: CASSQGTGYGYTF. In DNA, the CDR3 is TGTGCCAGCAGTCAGGGCACCGGCTATGGCTACACCTTC.

This chain links TRBV1 with TRBJ1-4. TRBV1 is reported as a pseudogene. This CDR3 contains 13 residues. CDR3 in amino acids: CTSSPRENEKLFF. DNA for the CDR3: TGCACCAGCAGCCCCCGGGAGAATGAAAAACTGTTTTTT.

The rearrangement joins TRBV7-2 to TRBJ2-3, with D perhaps matching TRBD2 (7 bases). The germline V and J ends were trimmed by 2 bases and 0 bases, with 12 bases remaining between them. This CDR3 has 16 amino acids. From germline, CDR1 is SGHTA and CDR2 FQGNSA. Written as DNA, the CDR3 is TGTGCCAGCAGCTTATTGGGGGGGCAGAGCACAGATACGCAGTATTTT. It is translated as CASSLLGGQSTDTQYF.

The CDR3 coding sequence is TGCGCCAGCACACCCGGGACAGGGGTGGAGGAGCAGTACTTC. It translates to CASTPGTGVEEQYF. V is TRBV5-1 and J is TRBJ2-7; 10 nucleotides align to TRBD1. V gave up 6 bases and J gave up 7 bases; unmatched junction bases: 10. The CDR3 has 14 residues. Germline V gene data show CDR1 as SGHRS and CDR2 as YFSETQ.

The V call is TRBV7-9, the J call TRBJ1-2; no clear D. The CDR3 consists of 14 residues. CDR1 and CDR2 (germline): SEHNR, FQNEAQ (reference sequence). With 3 bases removed from V and 6 bases from J, the gap between germline ends came to 14 bases. The CDR3: CASSLSIGVHGYTF. In DNA form, the CDR3 reads TGTGCCAGCAGCTTGAGTATTGGGGTTCATGGCTACACCTTC.

With regard to this clone: Sequence at one end of the junction differs from germline and may be a read error. J is TRBJ2-7 and V is TRBV14; D is perhaps TRBD2 (6 bases). CDR3 length equals 17 residues. Germline CDR1 and CDR2: SGHDN and FVKESK. For the CDR3, the DNA is TGTGCCAGCAGCAAAGACAGTCGGCGGGACCGCCAGTGGGAGCAGTACTTC. It yields the protein CASSKDSRRDRQWEQYF.

This chain links TRBV5-1 with TRBJ2-3; TRBD1 or TRBD2 may be the D gene (5 bases each). Germline V gene sequence: CDR1 SGHRS, CDR2 YFSETQ. The V end was cut by 1 base, the J end by 2 bases, with 8 bases between. This CDR3 has 14 amino acids. CDR3 loop: CASSLNGATDTQYF. In DNA form, the CDR3 reads TGCGCCAGCAGCTTGAACGGGGCCACAGATACGCAGTATTTT.